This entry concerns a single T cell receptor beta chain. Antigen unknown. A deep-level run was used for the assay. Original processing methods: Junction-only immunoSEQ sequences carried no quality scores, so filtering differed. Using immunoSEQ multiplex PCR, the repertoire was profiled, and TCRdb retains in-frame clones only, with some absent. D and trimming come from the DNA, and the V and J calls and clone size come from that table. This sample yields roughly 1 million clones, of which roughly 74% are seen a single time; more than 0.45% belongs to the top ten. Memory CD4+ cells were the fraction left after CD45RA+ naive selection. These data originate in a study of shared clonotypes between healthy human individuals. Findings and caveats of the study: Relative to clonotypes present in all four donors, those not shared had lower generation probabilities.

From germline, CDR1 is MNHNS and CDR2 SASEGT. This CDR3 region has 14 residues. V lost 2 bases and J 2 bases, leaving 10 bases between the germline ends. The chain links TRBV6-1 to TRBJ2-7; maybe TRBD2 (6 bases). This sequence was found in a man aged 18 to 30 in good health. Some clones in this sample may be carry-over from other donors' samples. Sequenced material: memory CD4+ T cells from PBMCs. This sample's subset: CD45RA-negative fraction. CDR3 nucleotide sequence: TGTGCCAGCAGTGAACCCGGACTACCCTACGAGCAGTACTTC. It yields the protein CASSEPGLPYEQYF.